This T cell receptor beta chain derives from a study of shared clonotypes between healthy human individuals. This table comes from immunoSEQ multiplex PCR, and its TCRdb copy is limited to in-frame clones, with some not included. The sample holds around 940,000 clones, approximately 76% seen once. In germline, CDR1 is LNHDA, CDR2 SQIVND (reference sequence). V lost 5 bases and J lost 5, with 13 bases in between. CDR3 size: 14 residues. The chain combines TRBV19 with TRBJ2-1, with D possibly TRBD2 on 5 matching bases. Source material: memory CD4+ T cells sorted from blood. The subset denotes: CD45RA-negative fraction. The source of this sequence is a man between 18 and 29 years old in good health. The CDR3 reads CASSAGGQNNEQFF. The CDR3 DNA is TGTGCCAGTAGTGCGGGTGGCCAAAACAATGAGCAGTTCTTC.